The source of this TCR beta chain is a study of T cell responses to AZD1222 COVID-19 vaccine. Study observations and caveats: Vaccine-related CD4 TCRs covered spike, predominating at 160-218 and 743-854.

To note about this clone: What it recognizes is unknown.

The protocol was immunoSEQ multiplex PCR, while the TCRdb copy is restricted to in-frame clones and leaves out a portion. The sample includes 150,000 to 200,000 clones, approximately 95% of them seen just once. Sequencing was performed on peripheral blood, taken on day 0 of AZD1222 vaccination. The clonotype originates from an adult in good health.

The CDR3: CASSKPSGFGYNEQFF. For the CDR3, the DNA is TGTGCCAGCAGCAAGCCTAGCGGGTTCGGTTACAATGAGCAGTTCTTC. The chain joins TRBV5-4 to TRBJ2-1; 8 nucleotides match TRBD2. The junction had 10 bases not matched to a gene; V was cut back by 4 bases and J by 4 bases. This CDR3 region has 16 residues. Germline CDR1 reads SGHNT; CDR2 reads YYREEE (reference sequence). The whole variable domain, filled in from reference TRBV5-4 and TRBJ2-1, reads ETGVTQSPTHLIKTRGQQVTLRCSSQSGHNTVSWYQQALGQGPQFIFQYYREEENGRGNFPPRFSGLQFPNYSSELNVNALELDDSALYLCASSKPSGFGYNEQFFGPGTRLTVL.